This T cell receptor beta chain comes out of a study of blood T cells in healthy people across ages (dated by TCRdb to the mid-2010s). Broadly, across the study: In model experiments, roughly one uniquely barcoded TCR beta cDNA molecule per two T cells was captured by template switching. To track age-related changes in TCR beta repertoire diversity, the study relied on deep sequencing normalized with unique cDNA molecular identifiers. Donors were grouped into four age groups: young (average about 15 years), middle-aged (roughly 40), aged (around 66) and long-lived (around 82). To avoid experimental bias, donors of different ages were spread randomly across the sequencing lanes. The study analyzed two additional independent replicas of 1 million unique cDNA reads from the same blood draw for two donors, one aged 18 to 30 and one aged 80 or older. The paper's findings and limits, for the study overall: There was a strong correlation between observed TCR beta diversity and the percentage of naive T cells measured by flow cytometry. Conclusive comparison of naive and antigen-experienced compartments was prevented by the profiling of bulk unsorted PBMCs. Observed TCR beta diversity per million T cells fell roughly linearly with age, and a significant reduction was already apparent by age around 44. Because the CMV infection status of the donors was unknown, age-related changes in expanded clonotypes may potentially have been confounded. Compared with the aged group, the long-lived group had more naive CD4+ T cells, fewer expanded clones and increased TCR diversity, suggesting age selection. Total diversity estimates from one million sequenced T cells were considered lower bounds and underestimates.

Donors were roughly 40 systemically healthy Caucasian individuals from Russia aged roughly 6 to 90 years. Each donor gave around 9.9 milliliters of peripheral blood, collected into EDTA-treated Vacutainer tubes. Ficoll-Paque density-gradient centrifugation was used to isolate PBMCs, with at least 7 million obtained per sample. Total RNA was extracted from PBMCs with Trizol reagent, with at least 6 micrograms obtained per sample. Naive CD45RAhigh/CD27high T cell percentages were measured by flow cytometry on a PBMC aliquot from every donor. A few counts support this clonotype. Its antigen has not been determined. It has no much larger one-base neighbor in the sample; base qualities were not kept. The library was generated by 5' RACE. These reads were obtained on an Illumina HiSeq 2500. A second PCR of about 6 to 11 cycles was run with a J-beta primer mix and a sample-barcoded 5' primer. Each TCR beta cDNA molecule received a unique molecular identifier from a template-switch 5' adaptor carrying 12 random nucleotides. Each sample yielded at least 2.5 million CDR3-containing paired-end reads. The Mint cDNA synthesis kit, primed by a TRBC-specific oligonucleotide, was used to synthesize first-strand cDNA from all RNA. All cDNA was treated with uracil-DNA glycosylase and then went through a first 18-cycle PCR with the universal primers M1SS and BC2_uni_R. Turning to the authors' computational methods: Normalization of each sample was performed by random selection of 1 million high-quality reads, each carrying a distinct molecular identifier. Instead of being binned into consensus sequences, reads with shared molecular identifiers were discarded. MiTCR, run with a Q25 quality threshold and the strictest error-elimination algorithm, handled CDR3 identification, clonotype clustering and error correction. A nonparametric unseen species model using Euler transformation provided a lower-bound estimate of total TCR beta diversity. TCRdb handled the public reads itself, with Q25 trimming in fastp and clone calling in MiXCR, and kept productive beta chains. Rows merge per CDR3 protein into single entries with the most common DNA and genes. TCRdb, not the authors, supplied the V and J calls. The sample table holds 2 million or so distinct CDR3 sequences, of which roughly 50% were seen once. In total, the top ten clones hold roughly 2.1% of the sample.

Taken from cysteine to phenylalanine, the CDR3 has 17 residues. The entry retains the CDR3 DNA only, 51 bases that are in frame from base 1. Taken from the germline V gene (reference sequence), the CDR1 and CDR2 loops are DFQATT and SNEGSKA. Between the V and J ends, shortened by 5 bases and 3 bases respectively, the junction contains 26 bases. Sequencing input: blood. The sequence was obtained from a middle-aged woman in good health. Recombination linked TRBV20-1 to TRBJ2-7; D gene: possibly TRBD1, on 6 matching bases. This receptor carries the CDR3 CSASRTITGMGVYEQYF. The nucleotide sequence is TGCAGTGCTTCACGAACCATAACAGGGATGGGTGTCTACGAGCAGTACTTC.